The text below deals with one T cell receptor (beta chain). The antigen is undetermined. The germline V gene has CDR1 SGHNT and CDR2 YYREEE (reference sequence). The ends lost 3 bases at V and 4 bases at J; junction bases unmatched: 3. The CDR3 is 13 residues long. This entry belongs to a study of vaccination effects on CD4 cells after COVID-19. Study-level background: All participants had two doses of either the BNT162b2 or mRNA-1273 vaccine.

Libraries were prepared by immunoSEQ multiplex PCR; TCRdb keeps only in-frame clonotypes and omits some of them. The data show about 27,000 clones, around 75% seen once. Points from the study as a whole: There were few convalescent patients in the study and no early post-infection timepoints.

CD4+ T cells specific for antigen were expanded with viral peptide pools by the ViraFEST assay before sequencing. It was after 10 days of culture that CD4+ T cells were isolated. Having tested negative for nucleocapsid antibodies, the vaccine recipients showed no prior SARS-CoV-2 infection. Each well held 2 million to 2.5 million PBMC cultured with around 9.2 ug/ml peptides and roughly 9 IU/ml IL-2. On days 3 and 7, fresh IL-2 medium replaced half the medium. The sequenced sample was CD4+ T cells from PBMCs cultured with HCoV-NL63 spike peptides, obtained before COVID-19 vaccination. The sequence was obtained from a human donor who received a COVID-19 vaccine. The chain has TRBV5-4 and TRBJ1-2, with 7 positions matching TRBD1. The CDR3 here is CASSSGQPYGYTF. The CDR3 DNA reads as TGTGCCAGCAGCTCGGGACAGCCCTATGGCTACACCTTC.